This TCR beta chain originates from a study of blood T cells in healthy people across ages. General study findings and limits: Whereas aged donors had fewer naive CD4+ cells, long-lived donors had more of them and higher diversity.

CDR1 is MNHEY and CDR2 is SVGEGT in the germline V gene. The V segment lost 5 bases and the J segment 4 bases; nucleotides outside the gene matches: 8. The CDR3 sequence is 16 residues long. A sample-barcoded 5' primer and a J-beta primer mix were used in a second PCR of roughly 7 to 11 cycles. In TCRdb, the 5' RACE reads were re-called with MiXCR into one record per CDR3 protein. Found here are approximately 690,000 distinct CDR3 sequences, around two fifths of them singletons; the top ten hold 25% to 35%. Points on this clonotype: Its matching antigen is unknown.

Material for sequencing was blood. The TCR originated in an elderly man in good health. The genes are TRBV6-2 or TRBV6-3 and TRBJ2-5, with 12 bases aligning to TRBD2. CDR3 nucleotide sequence: TGTGCCAGCAGTAGACTAGCGGGGGCACTGGGAGAGACCCAGTACTTC. It is translated as CASSRLAGALGETQYF.